This T cell receptor (beta chain) derives from a study of cytomegalovirus exposure and HLA in healthy donors. Study-wide findings and caveats: Across HLA loci, a later analysis found differing TCR association rates, with DRB1 most and HLA-C fewest. Another analysis was done later, and it associated 17,000 or so TCR beta sequences with HLA alleles at 0.05 false discovery rate. Across all donors, roughly uniform sequencing depth was an assumption of the presence/absence analyses. Per a prior analysis, the majority of TCR beta V segments were productive roughly 90% or roughly 30% of the time.

On this clone itself: Its antigen is as yet unknown.

The trim removed 6 bases at V and 0 bases at J, leaving 5 bases unmatched. Germline assignment: CDR1 MNHNS and CDR2 SASEGT. The CDR3 totals 15 residues. In the PCR, 60 Vbeta and 13 Jbeta primers were used. TCRdb's copy holds only in-frame clones and misses some; the assay was immunoSEQ multiplex PCR. The repertoire holds over 150,000 clones, about 71% seen once, with around 2.8% in the top ten. Material for sequencing was PBMCs. The V gene is TRBV6-1, the J gene TRBJ1-5; the match to TRBD1 covers 7 bases. The TCR comes from a young woman in good health and CMV-seronegative. Written as DNA, the CDR3 is TGTGCCAGCAGCGACAGGGTTGCTAGCAATCAGCCCCAGCATTTT. Protein: CASSDRVASNQPQHF.